These 13 T cell receptor beta chains were sequenced from one sample in a study of cytotoxic CD8 clonotypes in ibrutinib-treated CLL. Some clones are missing from TCRdb's copy, which holds only in-frame ones; the method was immunoSEQ multiplex PCR. The sample records hundreds of thousands of clones, under 75% being singletons. The sample was PBMCs, taken after 24 months of ibrutinib treatment. All receptors come from a human donor with chronic lymphocytic leukemia.

The rearrangement joins TRBV18 to TRBJ1-1, with 7 bases identical to TRBD1. The CDR3 consists of 15 residues. The germline V gene has CDR1 KGHSH and CDR2 LQKENI. The V gene end was trimmed by 3 bases and the J gene end by 1 base; junction bases not matched to a gene: 5. In nucleotides, the CDR3 is TGTGCCAGCTCACCGGACGGGACAGCGAACACTGAAGCTTTCTTT. Residues: CASSPDGTANTEAFF.

This chain connects TRBV6-6 to TRBJ1-5; D remains unclear. Trimming removed 10 bases at V and 3 bases at J, with 13 bases between. This CDR3 spans 13 amino acids. The V gene's germline CDR1 is MNHNY and CDR2 SVGAGI (reference sequence). CDR3 residues: CATLERDNQPQHF. The DNA of the CDR3 is TGTGCCACCCTTGAGAGGGACAATCAGCCCCAGCATTTT.

This chain uses TRBV18 with TRBJ2-7; possible D gene TRBD1, 6 bases. Germline V lookup: CDR1 KGHSH, CDR2 LQKENI. CDR3 length: 13 amino acids. With 3 bases removed from V and 1 base from J, the gap between germline ends came to 7 bases. The CDR3 DNA reads as TGTGCCAGCTCACCCGGACAGTCCTACGAGCAGTACTTC. Amino acid sequence: CASSPGQSYEQYF.

CDR3 amino acids: CASSLGQGGTGELFF. The CDR3 coding sequence is TGTGCCAGCAGCTTAGGACAGGGAGGCACCGGGGAGCTGTTTTTT. The rearrangement joins TRBV13 to TRBJ2-2, with D perhaps matching TRBD1 or TRBD2 (6 bases each). V was shortened by 0 bases and J by 4 bases, with 9 bases between the two germline ends. In germline, CDR1 is PRHDT, CDR2 FYEKMQ (reference sequence). This CDR3 region has 15 residues.

The chain employs TRBV5-6 and TRBJ2-3, with a possible D match to TRBD2 (5 bases). Germline CDR1 is SGHDT and CDR2 is YYEEEE. V was trimmed by 0 bases and J by 3 bases, leaving 14 bases between them. The length of the CDR3 is 16 residues. This chain's CDR3 is CASSLGPQRRTDTQYF. The CDR3 DNA is TGTGCCAGCAGCTTGGGCCCTCAGCGGAGAACAGATACGCAGTATTTT.

The rearrangement links TRBV30 to TRBJ1-1; D is unclear. The CDR3 length is 15 residues. V lost 0 bases, J lost 4 bases, and 15 bases lay in between. The germline gives CDR1 GTSNPN, CDR2 SVGIG (reference sequence). In DNA form, the CDR3 reads TGTGCCTGGAGTGTCCCTCCCCAGCTTACCACTGAAGCTTTCTTT. It encodes CAWSVPPQLTTEAFF.

The chain combines TRBV5-4 with TRBJ2-3, with D maybe TRBD1 (5 bases). The germline V gene encodes CDR1 SGHNT and CDR2 YYREEE (reference sequence). There are 15 residues in the CDR3. Between the trimmed V and J ends, which lost 3 bases and 0 bases, there was a span of 11 bases. CDR3: CASSWGQGSTDTQYF. CDR3 in DNA: TGTGCCAGCAGCTGGGGCCAAGGGAGCACAGATACGCAGTATTTT. The full variable domain, completed using reference TRBV5-4 and TRBJ2-3, is ETGVTQSPTHLIKTRGQQVTLRCSSQSGHNTVSWYQQALGQGPQFIFQYYREEENGRGNFPPRFSGLQFPNYSSELNVNALELDDSALYLCASSWGQGSTDTQYFGPGTRLTVL.

V and J are TRBV7-9 and TRBJ2-3; perhaps TRBD2 as D (5 bases). Trimming stripped 3 bases from V and 0 bases from J, with 10 bases between. CDR1 SEHNR and CDR2 FQNEAQ come from the germline V gene (reference sequence). This CDR3 is 15 amino acids long. This CDR3 reads CASSFEGASTDTQYF. The CDR3 region has the DNA TGTGCCAGCAGCTTCGAGGGCGCCAGCACAGATACGCAGTATTTT.

The chain has TRBV7-9 and TRBJ2-2, with D uncertain. The V gene lost 6 bases and the J gene lost 7 bases, with 9 bases spanning the gap. Germline CDR1 SEHNR, CDR2 FQNEAQ (reference sequence). This CDR3 contains 12 residues. In DNA, the CDR3 is TGTGCCAGCAGAGGGATGGGCGGGGAGCTGTTTTTT. Protein product: CASRGMGGELFF.

V is TRBV27 and J is TRBJ2-3, with 9 bases lining up with TRBD1. With V trimmed by 4 bases and J by 5 bases, 4 bases remained unmatched. Germline V lookup: CDR1 MNHEY, CDR2 SMNVEV (reference sequence). The CDR3 is 14 amino acids. The CDR3 sequence is CASSSDRGGDTQYF. The CDR3 DNA reads TGTGCCAGCAGTTCGGACAGGGGTGGAGATACGCAGTATTTT.

The chain has TRBV6-4 and TRBJ2-3; weak D call: TRBD1 (5 bases). Germline assignment: CDR1 MRHNA and CDR2 SNTAGT. This CDR3 contains 16 residues. Between the trimmed V and J ends, which lost 0 bases and 3 bases, there was a span of 13 bases. CDR3 nucleotide sequence: TGTGCCAGCAGTGACTCGATGACAGACCCGACAGATACGCAGTATTTT. Its translation is CASSDSMTDPTDTQYF.

The V call is TRBV18, the J call TRBJ2-5; TRBD2 matches at 10 bases. The V and J ends lost 4 bases and 3 bases, in that order; junction bases with no gene match: 5. There are 15 residues in the CDR3. Germline loops: CDR1 KGHSH, CDR2 LQKENI. The CDR3 DNA follows: TGTGCCAGCTCACTAGCGGGAGGATGGGAAGAGACCCAGTACTTC. Protein product: CASSLAGGWEETQYF.

The rearrangement uses TRBV27 and TRBJ2-7, with D uncertain. V gave up 10 bases and J gave up 2 bases, with 9 bases separating them. Germline CDR1 reads MNHEY; CDR2 reads SMNVEV (reference sequence). The CDR3 has 11 residues. The CDR3 region has the DNA TGTGCCACCGCCGGGCCCTACGAGCAGTACTTC. Its translation: CATAGPYEQYF.